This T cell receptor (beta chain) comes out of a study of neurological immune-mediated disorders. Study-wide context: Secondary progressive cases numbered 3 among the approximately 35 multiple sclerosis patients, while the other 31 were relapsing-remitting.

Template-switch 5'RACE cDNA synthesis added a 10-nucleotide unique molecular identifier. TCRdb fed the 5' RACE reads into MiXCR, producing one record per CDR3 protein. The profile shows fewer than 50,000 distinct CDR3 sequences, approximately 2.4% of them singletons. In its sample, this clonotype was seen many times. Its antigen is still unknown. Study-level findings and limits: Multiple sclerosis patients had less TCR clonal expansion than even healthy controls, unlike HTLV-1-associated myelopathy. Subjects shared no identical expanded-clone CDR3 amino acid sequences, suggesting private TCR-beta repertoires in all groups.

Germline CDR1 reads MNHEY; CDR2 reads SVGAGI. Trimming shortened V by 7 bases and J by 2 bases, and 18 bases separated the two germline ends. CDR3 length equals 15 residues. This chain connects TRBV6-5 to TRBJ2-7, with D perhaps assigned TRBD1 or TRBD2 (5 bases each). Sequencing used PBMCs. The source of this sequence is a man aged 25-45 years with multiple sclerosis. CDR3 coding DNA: TGTGCCAGCACGGGCCAAATGGGACGCACCTACGAGCAGTACTTC. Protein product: CASTGQMGRTYEQYF.